There are a few counts of the clone carrying this TCR beta chain. Analyses pooled second doses at about 4 or about 12 weeks. TCRdb's copy holds only in-frame clones and misses some; the assay was immunoSEQ multiplex PCR. The sample shows under 200,000 clones, more than 70% of them seen only once. This sample is part of a study of T cell responses to AZD1222 COVID-19 vaccine. Per germline, CDR1 MNHEY and CDR2 SMNVEV (reference sequence). Trimming took off 4 bases at V and 4 bases at J, with 14 bases between the two ends. CDR3 length equals 15 residues. This specimen consisted of peripheral blood, obtained 28 days after the second AZD1222 dose. The chain has TRBV27 and TRBJ2-1; the D gene is possibly TRBD2 (5 bases). The clonotype was recovered from an adult who received the AZD1222 COVID-19 vaccine. CDR3 amino acids: CASSSGESRYNEQFF. CDR3 bases: TGTGCCAGCAGTTCTGGGGAGTCGAGGTACAATGAGCAGTTCTTC.